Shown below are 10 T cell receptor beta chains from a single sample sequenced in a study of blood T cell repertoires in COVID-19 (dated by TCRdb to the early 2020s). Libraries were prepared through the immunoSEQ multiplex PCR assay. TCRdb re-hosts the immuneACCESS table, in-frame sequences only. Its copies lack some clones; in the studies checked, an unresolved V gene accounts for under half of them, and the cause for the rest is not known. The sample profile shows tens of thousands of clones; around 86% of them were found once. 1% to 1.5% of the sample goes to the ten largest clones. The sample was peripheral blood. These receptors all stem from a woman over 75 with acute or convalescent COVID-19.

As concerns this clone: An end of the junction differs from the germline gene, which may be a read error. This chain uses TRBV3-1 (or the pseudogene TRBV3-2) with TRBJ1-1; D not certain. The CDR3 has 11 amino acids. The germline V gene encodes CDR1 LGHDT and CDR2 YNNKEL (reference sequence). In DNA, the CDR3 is TGTGCCAGCAGCCAAGGGAGGGTCGATTACTTT. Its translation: CASSQGRVDYF.

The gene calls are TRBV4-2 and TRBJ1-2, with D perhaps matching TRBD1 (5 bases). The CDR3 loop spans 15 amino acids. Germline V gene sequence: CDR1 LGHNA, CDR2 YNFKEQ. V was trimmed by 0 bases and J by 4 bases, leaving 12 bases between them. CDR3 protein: CASSQDGRQSYGYTF. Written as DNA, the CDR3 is TGTGCCAGCAGCCAAGACGGAAGACAGTCCTATGGCTACACCTTC.

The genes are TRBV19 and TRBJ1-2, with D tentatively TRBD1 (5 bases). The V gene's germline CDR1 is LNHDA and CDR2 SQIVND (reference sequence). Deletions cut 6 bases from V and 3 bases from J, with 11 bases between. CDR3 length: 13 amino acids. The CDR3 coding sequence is TGTGCCAGTAGCGACGACAGACACTATGGCTACACCTTC. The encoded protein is CASSDDRHYGYTF.

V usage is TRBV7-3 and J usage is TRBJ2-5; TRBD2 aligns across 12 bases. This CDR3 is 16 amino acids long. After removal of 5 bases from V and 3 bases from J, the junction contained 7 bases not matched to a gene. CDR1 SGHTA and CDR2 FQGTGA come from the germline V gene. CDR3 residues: CASSLRLAGVEETQYF. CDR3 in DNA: TGTGCCAGCAGCCTCCGACTAGCGGGAGTGGAAGAGACCCAGTACTTC.

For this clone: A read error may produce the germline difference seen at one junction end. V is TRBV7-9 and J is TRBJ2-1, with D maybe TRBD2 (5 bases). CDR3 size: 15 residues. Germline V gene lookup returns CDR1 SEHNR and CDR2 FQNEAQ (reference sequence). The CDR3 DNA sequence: TGTGCCAGCACCTTATTCAACAAGGCCGGGGATGAGCAGTTCTTC. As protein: CASTLFNKAGDEQFF.

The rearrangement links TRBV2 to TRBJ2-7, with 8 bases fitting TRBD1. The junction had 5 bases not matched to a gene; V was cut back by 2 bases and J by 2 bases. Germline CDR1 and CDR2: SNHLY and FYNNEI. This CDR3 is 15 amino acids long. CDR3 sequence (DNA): TGTGCCAGCAGTGAATTGACAGGGGCGCCCTACGAGCAGTACTTC. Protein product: CASSELTGAPYEQYF.

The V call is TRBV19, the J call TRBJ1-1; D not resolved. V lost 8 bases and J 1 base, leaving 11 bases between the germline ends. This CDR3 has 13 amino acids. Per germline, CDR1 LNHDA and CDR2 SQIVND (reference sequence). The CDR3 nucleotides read TGTGCCAGTCCCACGCCAGGGAACACTGAAGCTTTCTTT. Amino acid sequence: CASPTPGNTEAFF.

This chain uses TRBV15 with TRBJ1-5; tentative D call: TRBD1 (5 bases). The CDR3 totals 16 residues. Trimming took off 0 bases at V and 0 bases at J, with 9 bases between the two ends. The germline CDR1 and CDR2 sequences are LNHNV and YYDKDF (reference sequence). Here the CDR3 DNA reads TGTGCCACCAGCAGAGACACAGGAGTTAGCAATCAGCCCCAGCATTTT. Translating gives CATSRDTGVSNQPQHF. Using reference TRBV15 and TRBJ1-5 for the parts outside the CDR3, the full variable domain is DAMVIQNPRYQVTQFGKPVTLSCSQTLNHNVMYWYQQKSSQAPKLLFHYYDKDFNNEADTPDNFQSRRPNTSFCFLDIRSPGLGDTAMYLCATSRDTGVSNQPQHFGDGTRLSIL.

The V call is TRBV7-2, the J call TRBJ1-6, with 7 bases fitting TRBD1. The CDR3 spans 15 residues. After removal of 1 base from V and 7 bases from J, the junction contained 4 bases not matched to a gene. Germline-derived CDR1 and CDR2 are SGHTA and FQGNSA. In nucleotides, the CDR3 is TGTGCCAGCAGCTTAGGACAGGGCCAAAATTCACCCCTCCACTTT. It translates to CASSLGQGQNSPLHF. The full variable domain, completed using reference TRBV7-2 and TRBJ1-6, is GAGVSQSPSNKVTEKGKDVELRCDPISGHTALYWYRQSLGQGLEFLIYFQGNSAPDKSGLPSDRFSAERTGGSVSTLTIQRTQQEDSAVYLCASSLGQGQNSPLHFGNGTRLTVT.

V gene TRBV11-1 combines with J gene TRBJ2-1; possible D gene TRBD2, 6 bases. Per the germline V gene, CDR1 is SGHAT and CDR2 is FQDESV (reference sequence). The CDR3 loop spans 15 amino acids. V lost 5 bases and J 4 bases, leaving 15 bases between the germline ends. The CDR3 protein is CASSPRSGEYNEQFF. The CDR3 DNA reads TGTGCCAGCAGCCCTCGTAGCGGAGAATACAATGAGCAGTTCTTC. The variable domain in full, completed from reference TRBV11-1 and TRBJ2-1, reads EAEVAQSPRYKITEKSQAVAFWCDPISGHATLYWYRQILGQGPELLVQFQDESVVDDSQLPKDRFSAERLKGVDSTLKIQPAELGDSAMYLCASSPRSGEYNEQFFGPGTRLTVL.